Included here is one T cell receptor (beta chain) sequence, with context. Its antigen is unidentified. The CDR3 length is 16 residues. From germline, CDR1 is MGHRA and CDR2 YSYEKL. V lost 4 bases to trimming and J lost 3 bases, with 18 bases between them. This record belongs to a study of blood T cells in healthy people across ages. Study-level findings and limits: Naive CD4+ cell counts and diversity both ran higher in long-lived than in aged donors. It was found that TCR beta diversity correlated strongly with the percentage of naive T cells. CMV infection status of these donors was not known.

Primed by a sample-barcoded 5' primer and a J-beta primer mix, a second PCR proceeded for roughly 7 to 11 cycles. TCRdb reanalysed the 5' RACE reads using MiXCR and keeps one entry per CDR3 protein. The data show about 1.6 million distinct CDR3 sequences, about 32% seen once. Sequenced: blood. The J gene is TRBJ2-5, the V gene TRBV4-1; TRBD1 or TRBD2 may be the D gene (6 bases each). This receptor was obtained from a woman in her 30s in good health. CDR3 nucleotide sequence: TGCGCCAGCAGCCCCGAGAGGGGGACTGAGAAAGAGACCCAGTACTTC. It translates to CASSPERGTEKETQYF.